The 5 T cell receptor beta chains presented below share a single source sample, sequenced in a study of blood T cell repertoires in COVID-19. Sequencing was performed with immunoSEQ multiplex PCR; in TCRdb, only in-frame clones are kept and a portion is missing. The table includes around 160,000 clones, around 85% detected once. The sequencing sample was made of peripheral blood. The receptors were sampled from a man in his 60s with active or convalescent COVID-19.

This rearrangement joins TRBV5-1 to TRBJ1-3, with D possibly matching TRBD1 (5 bases). Germline assignment: CDR1 SGHRS and CDR2 YFSETQ. This CDR3 contains 15 residues. Trimming took off 0 bases at V and 0 bases at J, with 7 bases between the two ends. The CDR3 DNA reads as TGCGCCAGCAGCTTGGACAGGTCCTCTGGAAACACCATATATTTT. It is translated as CASSLDRSSGNTIYF. Drawing the rest from reference TRBV5-1 and TRBJ1-3, the complete variable domain is KAGVTQTPRYLIKTRGQQVTLSCSPISGHRSVSWYQQTPGQGLQFLFEYFSETQRNKGNFPGRFSGRQFSNSRSEMNVSTLELGDSALYLCASSLDRSSGNTIYFGEGSWLTVV.

This clone was seen only a few times. The rearrangement links TRBV6-5 to TRBJ1-2, with D unclear. Germline V gene lookup returns CDR1 MNHEY and CDR2 SVGAGI. V dropped 6 bases and J dropped 3 bases, with 17 bases sitting between them. The CDR3 length is 15 residues. The CDR3 nucleotides read TGTGCCAGCAGGGAGCGAGGGAGCCTCTACTATGGCTACACCTTC. It encodes CASRERGSLYYGYTF.

This clone has a handful of counts. This chain links TRBV6-5 with TRBJ2-5; the match to TRBD1 covers 9 bases. The CDR3 has 14 amino acids. J was trimmed by 5 bases and V by 6 bases; bases with no gene match: 7. CDR1 is MNHEY and CDR2 is SVGAGI in the germline V gene. CDR3 bases: TGTGCCAGCAGCCCCGGGACAGGGCGCGAGACCCAGTACTTC. This translates into CASSPGTGRETQYF.

The CDR3 coding sequence is TGTGCCAGCAGCCAGGTCCGGGGCGAGCAGTACTTC. It codes for CASSQVRGEQYF. The chain recombines TRBV14 with TRBJ2-7; possibly TRBD2 for D (5 bases). V dropped 3 bases and J dropped 6 bases, with 9 bases sitting between them. Germline V gives CDR1 SGHDN, CDR2 FVKESK. This CDR3 contains 12 residues.

J is TRBJ1-3 and V is TRBV3-1 (or the pseudogene TRBV3-2); TRBD1 agrees at 7 bases. Germline V gene sequence: CDR1 LGHDT, CDR2 YNNKEL (reference sequence). This CDR3 comprises 14 residues. V gave up 5 bases and J gave up 4 bases; unmatched junction bases: 5. CDR3 sequence: CASSDRAGGNTIYF. For the CDR3, the DNA is TGTGCCAGCAGCGACAGGGCGGGCGGAAACACCATATATTTT.